The 16 T cell receptor beta chains below were found in one sample sequenced in a study of blood T cell repertoires in COVID-19. Libraries were prepared by immunoSEQ multiplex PCR; TCRdb keeps only in-frame clonotypes and omits some of them. The data contain under 150,000 clones, under 90% of them singletons. Material: PBMCs or T cells enriched from blood (not recorded which). These receptors all come from a man aged 50 to 59 in a cohort exposed to, infected with or recovered from COVID-19 (not recorded which).

In its sample, this clone was seen a few times. CDR3 in amino acids: CASSLGGGLDQPQHF. The CDR3 DNA reads as TGTGCCAGCAGCTTAGGAGGGGGATTGGATCAGCCCCAGCATTTT. The V call is TRBV7-9, the J call TRBJ1-5; possibly TRBD1 for D (6 bases). Germline lookup yields CDR1 SEHNR and CDR2 FQNEAQ (reference sequence). Deletions cut 1 base from V and 5 bases from J, with 12 bases between. This CDR3 is built from 15 residues.

The chain recombines TRBV5-1 with TRBJ2-3; 9 bases map to TRBD2. The length of the CDR3 is 17 residues. Germline CDR1 and CDR2: SGHRS and YFSETQ. V was pared by 4 bases and J by 3 bases, with 12 bases of the junction left unmatched. CDR3 amino acids: CASSGGSGGLATDTQYF. The CDR3 bases are TGCGCCAGCAGCGGGGGTAGCGGGGGATTGGCAACAGATACGCAGTATTTT.

V is TRBV7-9 and J is TRBJ2-5; 13 positions agree with TRBD2. Germline V lookup: CDR1 SEHNR, CDR2 FQNEAQ (reference sequence). There are 17 residues in the CDR3. J gave up 0 bases and V 1 base, and 2 bases lay outside the gene matches. The CDR3 spells CASSLGLAGGNQETQYF. The CDR3 coding sequence is TGTGCCAGCAGCTTAGGACTAGCGGGGGGAAACCAAGAGACCCAGTACTTC.

The chain joins TRBV2 to TRBJ1-6; D might be TRBD1 (5 bases). V gave up 6 bases and J gave up 5 bases, with 11 bases separating them. This CDR3 comprises 14 residues. The V gene's germline CDR1 is SNHLY and CDR2 FYNNEI. CDR3 loop: CASSLDIHNSPLHF. CDR3 DNA sequence: TGTGCCAGCAGCCTGGACATTCATAATTCACCCCTCCACTTT.

The sample holds a few counts of this clone. The rearrangement joins TRBV28 to TRBJ2-1, with 10 bases matching TRBD2. Germline V gene data show CDR1 as MDHEN and CDR2 as SYDVKM. The V and J ends lost 4 bases and 3 bases, in that order; junction bases with no gene match: 0. The CDR3 has 14 residues. Here the CDR3 DNA reads TGTGCCAGCAGTTGGACTAGCGGCTACAATGAGCAGTTCTTC. It is translated as CASSWTSGYNEQFF.

The chain combines TRBV4-1 with TRBJ2-3; 8 bases match TRBD2. The CDR3 runs to 15 residues. CDR1 and CDR2 from the germline V gene are MGHRA and YSYEKL. Trimming took 1 base from V and 3 from J; bases not matched to a gene: 3. CDR3 amino acids: CASSQVGRETDTQYF. CDR3 sequence (DNA): TGCGCCAGCAGCCAAGTCGGGAGGGAAACAGATACGCAGTATTTT.

The sample holds a few counts of this clone. The chain employs TRBV5-1 and TRBJ2-7, with TRBD1 matching 7 bases. V lost 4 bases to trimming and J lost 2 bases; unmatched junction nucleotides: 6. This CDR3 is 14 amino acids long. Germline V gives CDR1 SGHRS, CDR2 YFSETQ. Here the CDR3 reads CASSAGQEPYEQYF. Written as DNA, the CDR3 is TGCGCCAGCAGCGCTGGACAGGAGCCCTACGAGCAGTACTTC.

The CDR3 coding sequence is TGTGCCAGCAGATCCTTAGCGGGCCCCTACGAGCAGTACTTC. It specifies CASRSLAGPYEQYF. The V gene is TRBV6-5, the J gene TRBJ2-7; TRBD2 agrees at 7 bases. The CDR3 is 14 residues long. Germline V gene sequence: CDR1 MNHEY, CDR2 SVGAGI. The junction had 7 bases not matched to a gene; V was cut back by 6 bases and J by 2 bases.

In this sample, this clone turned up a few times. The chain uses TRBV6-5 and TRBJ2-3, with 7 bases matching TRBD1. V was pared by 10 bases and J by 2 bases, with 12 bases of the junction left unmatched. This CDR3 has 15 residues. Germline V gene lookup returns CDR1 MNHEY and CDR2 SVGAGI. CDR3 in DNA: TGTGCCATTATGACAGGGCTTGGCGTCACAGATACGCAGTATTTT. Residues: CAIMTGLGVTDTQYF.

V is TRBV11-2 and J is TRBJ2-2, with D possibly matching TRBD2 (5 bases). Germline V gene data show CDR1 as SGHAT and CDR2 as FQNNGV. Trimming pared 2 bases from V and 7 bases from J, leaving 11 bases between. The CDR3 sequence is 14 residues long. The CDR3 DNA reads as TGTGCCAGCAGCTTACGCGGGTCGGACGGGGAGCTGTTTTTT. Its translation is CASSLRGSDGELFF.

This clone was recorded a few times. The CDR3 DNA is TGTGCCAGCAGCTTAGGGGACGCAGGGGAAGAGACCCAGTACTTC. Translation gives CASSLGDAGEETQYF. The V call is TRBV11-3, the J call TRBJ2-5, with D possibly matching TRBD1 (6 bases). This CDR3 has 15 residues. Between the trimmed V and J ends, which lost 1 base and 3 bases, there was a span of 12 bases. Germline CDR1 and CDR2: SGHNT and YENEEA.

The sample holds a few counts of this clone. The chain couples TRBV27 to TRBJ1-2; 7 positions agree with TRBD1. This CDR3 contains 13 residues. Germline lookup yields CDR1 MNHEY and CDR2 SMNVEV (reference sequence). Losses at the gene ends were 5 bases for V and 4 bases for J; bases not matched to a gene: 4. In DNA, the CDR3 is TGTGCCAGCAGTCCGCGACAGGGCTATGGCTACACCTTC. This translates into CASSPRQGYGYTF.

J is TRBJ2-7 and V is TRBV28, with D perhaps matching TRBD1 (5 bases). Trimming cost V 4 bases and J 2 bases, with 9 bases left between them. The CDR3 sequence is 13 residues long. From germline, CDR1 is MDHEN and CDR2 SYDVKM. The CDR3 region is CASSSRTPYEQYF. CDR3 in DNA: TGTGCCAGCAGTTCCCGGACACCCTACGAGCAGTACTTC.

The chain uses TRBV5-6 and TRBJ1-6, with a tentative D call TRBD1 (5 bases). Trimming removed 2 bases from V and 10 bases from J, with 16 bases in between. The germline V gene has CDR1 SGHDT and CDR2 YYEEEE. This CDR3 has 15 residues. The CDR3 here is CASSFQGLSKSPLHF. CDR3 sequence (DNA): TGTGCCAGCAGCTTCCAGGGATTATCAAAGTCACCCCTCCACTTT. Variable domain in full (rest from reference TRBV5-6 and TRBJ1-6): DAGVTQSPTHLIKTRGQQVTLRCSPKSGHDTVSWYQQALGQGPQFIFQYYEEEERQRGNFPDRFSGHQFPNYSSELNVNALLLGDSALYLCASSFQGLSKSPLHFGNGTRLTVT.

This chain connects TRBV6-2 or TRBV6-3 to TRBJ2-1; possibly TRBD1 for D (6 bases). CDR1 is MNHEY and CDR2 is SVGEGT in the germline V gene. CDR3 length: 12 residues. V lost 5 bases, J lost 7 bases, and 9 bases lay in between. The CDR3 here is CASSARGNEQFF. CDR3 bases: TGTGCCAGCAGTGCTAGGGGGAATGAGCAGTTCTTC.

The chain employs TRBV7-8 and TRBJ2-7; 7 bases match TRBD2. The CDR3 has 14 residues. The V and J ends lost 1 base and 1 base, in that order; junction bases with no gene match: 1. Per the germline V gene, CDR1 is SGHVS and CDR2 is FQNEAQ. The CDR3 reads CASSLGLASYEQYF. The DNA of the CDR3 is TGTGCCAGCAGCTTAGGACTAGCTTCCTACGAGCAGTACTTC.